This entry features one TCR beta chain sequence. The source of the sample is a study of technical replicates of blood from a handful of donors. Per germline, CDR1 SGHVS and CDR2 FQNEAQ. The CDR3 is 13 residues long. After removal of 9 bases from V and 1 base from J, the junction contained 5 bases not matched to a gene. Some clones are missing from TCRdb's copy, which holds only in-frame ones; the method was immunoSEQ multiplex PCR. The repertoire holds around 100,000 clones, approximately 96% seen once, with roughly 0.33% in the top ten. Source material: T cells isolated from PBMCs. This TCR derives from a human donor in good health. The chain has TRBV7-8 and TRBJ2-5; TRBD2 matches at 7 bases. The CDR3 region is CASQRGFQETQYF. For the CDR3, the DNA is TGTGCCAGTCAGCGGGGCTTCCAAGAGACCCAGTACTTC. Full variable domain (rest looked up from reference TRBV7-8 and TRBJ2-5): GAGVSQSPRYKVAKRGQDVALRCDPISGHVSLFWYQQALGQGPEFLTYFQNEAQLDKSGLPSDRFFAERPEGSVSTLKIQRTQQEDSAVYLCASQRGFQETQYFGPGTRLLVL.